The 19 T cell receptor beta chains presented below share a single source sample, sequenced in a study of T-cell memory formation after mild COVID-19. TCRdb re-called the 5' RACE reads with MiXCR, one entry per CDR3 protein. Of over 300,000 distinct CDR3 sequences listed, 20% to 25% are singletons. The material sequenced was PBMCs or a T cell subset sorted from them (not recorded which). The source of these receptors is a man between 18 and 35 years old who had mild COVID-19 (a few samples of this study predate the infection). Cell type and time point are not known.

This chain links TRBV6-4 with TRBJ1-2, with D perhaps TRBD1 (5 bases). The CDR3 totals 16 residues. Trimming left V 3 bases short and J 0 bases short, with 14 bases between. Germline assignment: CDR1 MRHNA and CDR2 SNTAGT. The CDR3 loop reads CASSELGGDSNYGYTF. The CDR3 coding sequence is TGTGCCAGCAGTGAACTCGGAGGGGACTCTAACTATGGCTACACCTTC.

Many counts were recorded for this clonotype. The V call is TRBV4-2, the J call TRBJ1-5; 8 nucleotides align to TRBD1. Trimming cost V 4 bases and J 6 bases; bases outside gene matches: 14. CDR1 and CDR2 from the germline V gene are LGHNA and YNFKEQ. CDR3 length: 17 amino acids. CDR3 sequence (DNA): TGTGCCAGCAGCCCAGCGGGGGAAACAGGGGGGGTTCAGCCCCAGCATTTT. It yields the protein CASSPAGETGGVQPQHF.

The chain joins TRBV12-3 or TRBV12-4 to TRBJ1-2; no clear D. With 7 bases removed from V and 2 bases from J, the gap between germline ends came to 11 bases. CDR3 size: 13 residues. This CDR3 reads CASNPGKNYGYTF. As DNA, the CDR3 is TGTGCCAGCAATCCTGGGAAAAACTATGGCTACACCTTC.

J is TRBJ2-1 and V is TRBV6-2 or TRBV6-3; TRBD2 aligns across 8 bases. Germline V lookup: CDR1 MNHEY, CDR2 SVGEGT. J gave up 10 bases and V 2 bases, and 10 bases lay outside the gene matches. The CDR3 contains 15 residues. CDR3 bases: TGTGCCAGCAGTTACGGCGGGGGGCTTGGTGAAGAGCAGTTCTTC. Translating it yields CASSYGGGLGEEQFF.

The chain joins TRBV10-2 to TRBJ2-7; 7 nucleotides agree with TRBD1. The germline gives CDR1 WSHSY, CDR2 SAAADI. V dropped 6 bases and J dropped 1; count of bases not matched to a gene: 3. CDR3 length equals 13 residues. The CDR3 loop reads CASRDRDSYEQYV. DNA of the CDR3: TGCGCCAGCAGAGACAGGGATTCCTACGAGCAGTACGTC.

The chain is built from TRBV20-1 and TRBJ1-2; possible D gene TRBD1, 5 bases. Per germline, CDR1 DFQATT and CDR2 SNEGSKA (reference sequence). Between the trimmed V and J ends, which lost 3 bases and 1 base, there was a span of 9 bases. The CDR3 spans 13 residues. This CDR3 is CSARTTDNYGYTF. In nucleotides, the CDR3 is TGCAGTGCTAGGACGACAGATAACTATGGCTACACCTTC.

This clonotype was observed a handful of times. The chain uses TRBV6-6 and TRBJ2-2, with D perhaps matching TRBD1 (5 bases). The V and J ends lost 4 bases and 1 base respectively, with 7 bases between them. The CDR3 loop spans 14 amino acids. Germline V lookup: CDR1 MNHNY, CDR2 SVGAGI (reference sequence). The CDR3 loop is CASSFGQNTGELFF. DNA of the CDR3: TGTGCCAGCAGTTTCGGACAGAACACCGGGGAGCTGTTTTTT.

The chain employs TRBV15 and TRBJ2-3; 7 nucleotides line up with TRBD1. This CDR3 has 16 residues. The V gene's germline CDR1 is LNHNV and CDR2 YYDKDF (reference sequence). V was pared by 3 bases and J by 4 bases, with 10 bases of the junction left unmatched. The CDR3: CATSSGKQGVADTQYF. CDR3 DNA sequence: TGTGCCACCAGCAGCGGAAAGCAGGGGGTGGCAGATACGCAGTATTTT.

The chain recombines TRBV6-2 or TRBV6-3 with TRBJ1-5, with D uncertain. V gave up 2 bases and J gave up 5 bases, with 10 bases separating them. In germline, CDR1 is MNHEY, CDR2 SVGEGT. CDR3 length: 14 amino acids. The DNA of the CDR3 is TGTGCCAGCAGTTACGGGCAGCTACATCAGCCCCAGCATTTT. This gives the protein CASSYGQLHQPQHF.

The sample holds a few counts of this clonotype. The chain employs TRBV7-3 and TRBJ2-3; D is uncertain. CDR3 size: 12 residues. Looked up from germline, CDR1 is SGHTA and CDR2 is FQGTGA. Trimming removed 5 bases from V and 5 bases from J, with 8 bases in between. This chain's CDR3 is CASSLYQDTQYF. The DNA for the CDR3 is TGTGCCAGCAGCCTTTATCAAGATACGCAGTATTTT.

The sample holds a few counts of this clonotype. The genes are TRBV5-1 and TRBJ1-1; D is uncertain. CDR3 length equals 13 residues. Per germline, CDR1 SGHRS and CDR2 YFSETQ. V was clipped by 4 bases and J by 10 bases, with 17 bases between them. The CDR3 coding sequence is TGCGCCAGCAGCCCACGGACCCGCCTGGGAGCTTTCTTT. Translating gives CASSPRTRLGAFF.

The chain uses TRBV6-6 and TRBJ2-1; 7 bases are shared with TRBD2. This CDR3 has 13 amino acids. The J segment lost 2 bases and the V segment lost 8 bases, leaving 3 bases of the junction unmatched. The germline V gene encodes CDR1 MNHNY and CDR2 SVGAGI (reference sequence). CDR3 sequence (DNA): TGTGCCAGCTCGCGGGAGACCTACAATGAGCAGTTCTTC. Translated, it gives CASSRETYNEQFF.

The chain uses TRBV18 and TRBJ1-6, with TRBD1 matching 7 bases. The V gene end was trimmed by 6 bases and the J gene end by 7 bases; junction bases not matched to a gene: 9. CDR1 and CDR2 from the germline V gene are KGHSH and LQKENI. The CDR3 loop spans 15 amino acids. In DNA, the CDR3 is TGTGCCAGCTCTTACAGGGGAGGGACGAATTCACCCCTCCACTTT. Translating gives CASSYRGGTNSPLHF.

This rearrangement joins TRBV5-5 to TRBJ2-7, with D possibly matching TRBD1 (5 bases). Per germline, CDR1 SGHKS and CDR2 YYEKEE (reference sequence). The V gene lost 2 bases and the J gene lost 5 bases, with 11 bases spanning the gap. The CDR3 length is 13 residues. The CDR3 loop reads CASSFQGSDEQYF. CDR3 nucleotides: TGTGCCAGCAGCTTTCAGGGTTCGGACGAGCAGTACTTC.

This clonotype was recorded once. This chain joins TRBV4-1 and TRBJ1-4; TRBD1 agrees at 7 bases. Germline V lookup: CDR1 MGHRA, CDR2 YSYEKL. V lost 7 bases, J lost 11 bases, and 4 bases stayed unmatched. This CDR3 contains 11 residues. In DNA form, the CDR3 reads TGCGCCAGCATCCAGACAGGGAAACTGTTTTTT. It codes for CASIQTGKLFF.

This clonotype was observed a few times. The chain has TRBV7-9 and TRBJ2-1; D ambiguous. The CDR3 covers 13 residues. CDR1 and CDR2 (germline): SEHNR, FQNEAQ (reference sequence). With 5 bases removed from V and 9 bases from J, the gap between germline ends came to 14 bases. The CDR3 is CASSPGGEGEQFF. In DNA form, the CDR3 reads TGTGCCAGCAGCCCCGGCGGTGAAGGTGAGCAGTTCTTC.

This clonotype was seen a few times. The genes are TRBV7-3 and TRBJ2-1, with D possibly being TRBD2 (5 bases). Germline-derived CDR1 and CDR2 are SGHTA and FQGTGA. Deletions cut 5 bases from V and 4 bases from J, with 9 bases between. The CDR3 has 13 residues. CDR3 sequence reads: CASSLTKYNEQFF. CDR3 in DNA: TGTGCCAGCAGCCTGACTAAATACAATGAGCAGTTCTTC.

This clonotype was detected a few times. This chain links TRBV4-3 with TRBJ1-1; D is possibly TRBD1 (5 bases). The germline gives CDR1 LGHNA, CDR2 YSLEER. This CDR3 region has 15 residues. Between the trimmed V and J ends, which lost 0 bases and 5 bases, there was a span of 13 bases. The CDR3 reads CASSQDRGAGTEAFF. The CDR3, as DNA: TGCGCCAGCAGCCAAGATCGCGGGGCAGGGACTGAAGCTTTCTTT.

The chain employs TRBV9 and TRBJ2-5; 8 bases are a match to TRBD2. J lost 5 bases, V lost 0 bases, and 3 bases had no gene match. The CDR3 length is 14 residues. Germline V gives CDR1 SGDLS, CDR2 YYNGEE. The CDR3 bases are TGTGCCAGCAGCGTAGGAAGCGGGGGCGAGACCCAGTACTTC. It is translated as CASSVGSGGETQYF. Based on the CDR3 plus reference TRBV9 and TRBJ2-5, the full variable domain is DSGVTQTPKHLITATGQRVTLRCSPRSGDLSVYWYQQSLDQGLQFLIQYYNGEERAKGNILERFSAQQFPDLHSELNLSSLELGDSALYFCASSVGSGGETQYFGPGTRLLVL.